This TCR beta chain was retrieved from a study of cytomegalovirus exposure and HLA in healthy donors. Whole-study context: In a later analysis, the 130 or so validation repertoires were reported to have used the same platform as the roughly 700 first-cohort repertoires. Study-wide points: The classifier, whose performance was assessed in both the original and validation cohorts, reportedly diagnosed cytomegalovirus status with high specificity and sensitivity. Among TCR beta chains, those listed as cytomegalovirus-associated numbered around 160. Specificity for CMV antigens was confirmed in vitro for a few of the CMV-associated chains.

Germline CDR1 is SGHKS and CDR2 is YYEKEE (reference sequence). The J segment lost 2 bases and the V segment lost 0 bases, leaving 11 bases of the junction unmatched. The CDR3 covers 18 residues. This clone has just one count. Its antigen is currently unknown. TCRdb's copy holds only in-frame clones and misses some; the assay was immunoSEQ multiplex PCR. The data hold hundreds of thousands of clones, with roughly 90% observed a single time. The source material was PBMCs. The receptor was derived from a woman between 18 and 30 years old in good health and CMV-seronegative. The chain uses TRBV5-5 and TRBJ2-7; TRBD2 matches 10 bases. This CDR3 reads CASSLGLAGAGAPYEQYF. As DNA, the CDR3 is TGTGCCAGCAGCTTGGGCCTAGCGGGAGCTGGGGCCCCCTACGAGCAGTACTTC.